This T cell receptor beta chain was recorded in a study of cytomegalovirus exposure and HLA in healthy donors. The CDR3 covers 14 residues. Looked up from germline, CDR1 is LNHDA and CDR2 is SQIVND (reference sequence). V was shortened by 0 bases and J by 9 bases, with 9 bases between the two germline ends. The PCR made use of 60 Vbeta and 13 Jbeta primers. Clones were read by immunoSEQ multiplex PCR, and TCRdb kept only the in-frame ones, dropping some. This table holds over 95,000 clones, around 77% found once. The clonotype comes from a female donor in good health and CMV-seronegative. The sequenced sample consisted of PBMCs. The J gene is TRBJ1-6, the V gene TRBV19; D unclear. The CDR3: CASSIERVISPLHF. CDR3 DNA sequence: TGTGCCAGTAGTATAGAGAGGGTCATTTCACCCCTCCACTTT.